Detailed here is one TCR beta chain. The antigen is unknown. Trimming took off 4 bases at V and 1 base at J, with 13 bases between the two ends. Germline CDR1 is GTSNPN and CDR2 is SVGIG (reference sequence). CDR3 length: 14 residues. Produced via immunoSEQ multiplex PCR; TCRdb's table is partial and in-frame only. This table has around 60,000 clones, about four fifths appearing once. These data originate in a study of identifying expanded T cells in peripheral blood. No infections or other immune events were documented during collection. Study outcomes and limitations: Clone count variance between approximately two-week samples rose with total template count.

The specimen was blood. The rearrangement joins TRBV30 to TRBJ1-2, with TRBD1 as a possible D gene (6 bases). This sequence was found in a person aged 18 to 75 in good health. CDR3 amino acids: CAWTPSDSNYGYTF. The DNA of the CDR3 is TGTGCCTGGACCCCCTCGGACAGTAACTATGGCTACACCTTC.